This record covers a single T cell receptor beta chain. Its antigen is as yet unknown. Assay used: immunoSEQ multiplex PCR; TCRdb lists only in-frame clones, some missing. The profile shows 90,000 or so clones, 75% to 90% of them singletons. These data belong to a study of radiotherapy plus CTLA-4 blockade in lung cancer. Study-level background: Disease control was seen in about 34% of patients, objective responses in around 17%. Findings of the study overall: Clones derived from tumor TCRs expanded in blood after radiotherapy plus ipilimumab. Reported findings show early blood T cell clone dynamics, with interferon-beta, best predicted response.

The length of the CDR3 is 17 residues. With 2 bases clipped from V and 0 bases from J, the junction kept 10 bases outside the gene matches. Germline CDR1 reads SGHRS; CDR2 reads YFSETQ. The clonotype originates from a human donor with non-small cell lung cancer who had a partial response to radiotherapy plus ipilimumab. V gene TRBV5-1 combines with J gene TRBJ1-1; TRBD1 matches at 7 bases. This material consisted of peripheral blood, taken from a patient treated with radiotherapy plus ipilimumab. The CDR3 spells CASSLSGGTNLNTEAFF. In nucleotides, the CDR3 is TGCGCCAGCAGCTTATCAGGGGGAACTAATTTGAACACTGAAGCTTTCTTT.